This T cell receptor (beta chain) was recorded in a study of radiotherapy plus CTLA-4 blockade in lung cancer. Study context: In approximately 17% of patients, objective responses were seen; 30% to 35% had disease control. Study-wide points: Subsequent to radiotherapy plus ipilimumab, tumor-derived TCR clones underwent expansion in blood. Reports state that early shifts in blood T cell clones, with interferon-beta, best predicted response.

V was pared by 0 bases and J by 4 bases, with 6 bases between. Germline values: CDR1 SGDLS, CDR2 YYNGEE. The CDR3 spans 13 residues. A word on this clone: Its antigen is as yet unknown.

Sequenced by immunoSEQ multiplex PCR; TCRdb stores in-frame clones only, minus some. The sample includes roughly 85,000 clones, 70% to 90% of them seen just once. Alongside CTLA-4 blockade with ipilimumab, patients with chemo-refractory metastatic non-small-cell lung cancer received focal radiation. The source is a human donor with non-small cell lung cancer that progressed on radiotherapy plus ipilimumab. The rearrangement joins TRBV9 to TRBJ2-3, with D unresolved. The source was peripheral blood, collected from a patient treated with radiotherapy plus ipilimumab. The CDR3 DNA reads as TGTGCCAGCAGCGTAGGGAGCCCAGATACGCAGTATTTT. This gives the protein CASSVGSPDTQYF.